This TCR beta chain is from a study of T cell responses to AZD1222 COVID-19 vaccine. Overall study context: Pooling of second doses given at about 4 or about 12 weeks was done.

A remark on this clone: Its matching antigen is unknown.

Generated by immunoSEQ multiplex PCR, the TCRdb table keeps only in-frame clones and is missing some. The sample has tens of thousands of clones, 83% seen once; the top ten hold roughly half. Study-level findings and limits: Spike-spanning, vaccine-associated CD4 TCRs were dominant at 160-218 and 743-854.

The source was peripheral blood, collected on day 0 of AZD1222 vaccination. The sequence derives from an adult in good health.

The CDR3 sequence is CASSLLQGGANYGYTF. The CDR3 DNA is TGTGCCAGCAGTTTATTACAGGGGGGAGCTAACTATGGCTACACCTTC. This sequence joins TRBV28 and TRBJ1-2, with 8 bases lining up with TRBD1. Unmatched junction bases numbered 4, after V lost 1 base and J lost 0 bases. CDR3 length: 16 residues. CDR1 is MDHEN and CDR2 is SYDVKM in the germline V gene.